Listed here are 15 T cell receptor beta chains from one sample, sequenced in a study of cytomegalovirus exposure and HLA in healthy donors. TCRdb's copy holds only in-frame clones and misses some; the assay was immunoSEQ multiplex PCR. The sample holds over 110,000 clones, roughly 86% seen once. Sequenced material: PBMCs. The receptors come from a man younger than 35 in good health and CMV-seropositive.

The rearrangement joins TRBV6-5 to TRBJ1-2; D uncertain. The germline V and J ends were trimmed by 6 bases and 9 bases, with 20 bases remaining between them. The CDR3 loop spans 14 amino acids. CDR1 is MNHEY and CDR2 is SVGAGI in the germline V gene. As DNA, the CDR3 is TGTGCCAGCAGCCGCAGCCCCGGGAGCTCCCGCTACACCTTC. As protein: CASSRSPGSSRYTF.

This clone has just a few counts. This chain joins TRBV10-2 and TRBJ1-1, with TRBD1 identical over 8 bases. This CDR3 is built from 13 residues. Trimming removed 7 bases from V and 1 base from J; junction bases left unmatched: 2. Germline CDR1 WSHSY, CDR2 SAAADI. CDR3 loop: CASMDRANTEAFF. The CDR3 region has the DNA TGCGCCAGCATGGACAGGGCGAACACTGAAGCTTTCTTT.

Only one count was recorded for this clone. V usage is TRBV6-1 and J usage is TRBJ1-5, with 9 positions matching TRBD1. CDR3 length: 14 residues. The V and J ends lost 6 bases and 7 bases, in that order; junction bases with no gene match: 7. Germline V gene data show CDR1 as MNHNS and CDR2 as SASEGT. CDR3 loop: CASSPQGAKQPQHF. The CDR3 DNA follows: TGTGCCAGCAGCCCACAGGGGGCAAAGCAGCCCCAGCATTTT.

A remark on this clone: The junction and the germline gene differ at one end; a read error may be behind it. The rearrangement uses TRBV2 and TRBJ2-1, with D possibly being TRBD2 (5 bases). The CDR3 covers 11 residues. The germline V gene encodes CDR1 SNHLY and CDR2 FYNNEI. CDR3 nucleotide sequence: TGTGCCAGCAGTGAAGCACTAGAGATCGTCTTC. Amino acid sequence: CASSEALEIVF.

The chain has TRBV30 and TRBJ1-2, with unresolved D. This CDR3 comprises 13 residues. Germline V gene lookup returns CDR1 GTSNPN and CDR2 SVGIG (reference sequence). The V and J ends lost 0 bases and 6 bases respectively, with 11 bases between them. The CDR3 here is CAWSVRSMDGYTF. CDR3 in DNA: TGTGCCTGGAGTGTACGAAGCATGGATGGCTACACCTTC.

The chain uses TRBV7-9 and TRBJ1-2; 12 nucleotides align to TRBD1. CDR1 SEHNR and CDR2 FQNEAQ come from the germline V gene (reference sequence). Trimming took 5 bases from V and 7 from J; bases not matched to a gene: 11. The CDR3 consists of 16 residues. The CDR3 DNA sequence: TGTGCCAGCAGCGTAGGGGGACAGGGGGCGCGTTCTGGCTACACCTTC. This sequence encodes CASSVGGQGARSGYTF.

The CDR3 reads CASSEDRVYEQYF. The DNA for the CDR3 is TGTGCCAGCTCAGAAGACAGGGTCTACGAGCAGTACTTC. V usage is TRBV18 and J usage is TRBJ2-7; TRBD1 agrees at 7 bases. The length of the CDR3 is 13 residues. V lost 5 bases to trimming and J lost 3 bases; unmatched junction nucleotides: 4. CDR1 is KGHSH and CDR2 is LQKENI in the germline V gene.

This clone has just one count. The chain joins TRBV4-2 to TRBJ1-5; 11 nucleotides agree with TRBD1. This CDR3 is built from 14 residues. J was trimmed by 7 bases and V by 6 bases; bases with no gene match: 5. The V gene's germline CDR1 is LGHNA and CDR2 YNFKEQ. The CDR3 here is CASSPRDRGQPQHF. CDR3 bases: TGTGCCAGCAGTCCCCGGGACAGGGGGCAGCCCCAGCATTTT.

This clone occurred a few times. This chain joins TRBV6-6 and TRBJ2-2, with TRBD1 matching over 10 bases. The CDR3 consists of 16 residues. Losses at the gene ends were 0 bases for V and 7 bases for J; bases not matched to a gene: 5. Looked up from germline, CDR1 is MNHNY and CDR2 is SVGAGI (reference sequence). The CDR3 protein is CASSYSGQGGNGELFF. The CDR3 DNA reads TGTGCCAGCAGTTACTCCGGACAGGGGGGGAACGGGGAGCTGTTTTTT.

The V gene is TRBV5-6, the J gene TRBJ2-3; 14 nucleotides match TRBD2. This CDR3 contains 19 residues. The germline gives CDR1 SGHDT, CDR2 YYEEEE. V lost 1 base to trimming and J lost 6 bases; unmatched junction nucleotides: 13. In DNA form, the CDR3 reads TGTGCCAGCAGCTTGTGGGGCGAGGGACTAGCGGGGGTGCCGGATACGCAGTATTTT. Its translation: CASSLWGEGLAGVPDTQYF.

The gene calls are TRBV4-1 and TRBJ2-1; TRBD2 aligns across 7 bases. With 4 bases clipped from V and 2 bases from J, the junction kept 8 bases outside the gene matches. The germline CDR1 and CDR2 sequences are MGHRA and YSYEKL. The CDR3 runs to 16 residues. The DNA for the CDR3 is TGCGCCAGCAGCCTGTTAGGGGAGGGGACCTACAATGAGCAGTTCTTC. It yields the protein CASSLLGEGTYNEQFF.

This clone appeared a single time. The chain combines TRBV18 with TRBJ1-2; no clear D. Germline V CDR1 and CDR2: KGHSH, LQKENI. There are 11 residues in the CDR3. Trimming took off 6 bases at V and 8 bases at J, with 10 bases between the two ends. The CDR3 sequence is CASSRQEGYTF. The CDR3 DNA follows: TGTGCCAGCTCCCGGCAGGAAGGCTACACCTTC.

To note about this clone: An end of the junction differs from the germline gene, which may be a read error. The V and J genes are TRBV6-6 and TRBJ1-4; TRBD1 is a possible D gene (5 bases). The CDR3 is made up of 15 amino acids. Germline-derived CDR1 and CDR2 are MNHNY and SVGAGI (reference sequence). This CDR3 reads CASRYLQEGPEKLFF. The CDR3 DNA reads TGTGCCAGCAGATACTTACAGGAGGGTCCTGAAAAACTGTTTTTT.

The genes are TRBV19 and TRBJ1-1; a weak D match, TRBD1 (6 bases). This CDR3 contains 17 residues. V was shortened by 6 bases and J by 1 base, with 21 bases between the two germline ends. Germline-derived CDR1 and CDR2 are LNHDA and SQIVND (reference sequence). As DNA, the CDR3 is TGTGCCAGTAGGAGATTCGCCAGGGGCAGTGAGAACACTGAAGCTTTCTTT. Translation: CASRRFARGSENTEAFF. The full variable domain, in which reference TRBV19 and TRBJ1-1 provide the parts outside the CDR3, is DGGITQSPKYLFRKEGQNVTLSCEQNLNHDAMYWYRQDPGQGLRLIYYSQIVNDFQKGDIAEGYSVSREKKESFPLTVTSAQKNPTAFYLCASRRFARGSENTEAFFGQGTRLTVV.

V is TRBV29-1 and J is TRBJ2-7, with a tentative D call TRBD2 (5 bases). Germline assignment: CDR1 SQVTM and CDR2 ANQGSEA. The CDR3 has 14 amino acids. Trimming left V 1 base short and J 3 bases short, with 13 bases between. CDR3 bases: TGCAGCGTTGAAGCGAGCGGTTCGGGCTACGAGCAGTACTTC. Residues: CSVEASGSGYEQYF.